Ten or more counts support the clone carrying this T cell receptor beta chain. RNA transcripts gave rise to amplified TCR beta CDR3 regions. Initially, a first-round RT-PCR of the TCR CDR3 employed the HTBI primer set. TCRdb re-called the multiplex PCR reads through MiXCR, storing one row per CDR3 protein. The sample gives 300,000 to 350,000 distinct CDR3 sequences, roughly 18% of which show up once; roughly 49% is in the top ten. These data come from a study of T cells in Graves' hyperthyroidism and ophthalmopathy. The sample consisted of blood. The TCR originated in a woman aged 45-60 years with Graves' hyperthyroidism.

The CDR3 region has the DNA TGTGCCAGCGACGGGCAGGGCAGGTCCTACGAGCAGTACTTC. Amino acid sequence: CASDGQGRSYEQYF. The J gene is TRBJ2-7, the V gene TRBV28; maybe TRBD1 (5 bases). The V gene's germline CDR1 is MDHEN and CDR2 SYDVKM. This CDR3 comprises 14 residues. V dropped 8 bases and J dropped 1 base, with 15 bases sitting between them. The entire variable domain, with the rest obtained from reference TRBV28 and TRBJ2-7, is as follows: DVKVTQSSRYLVKRTGEKVFLECVQDMDHENMFWYRQDPGLGLRLIYFSYDVKMKEKGDIPEGYSVSREKKERFSLILESASTNQTSMYLCASDGQGRSYEQYFGPGTRLTVT.